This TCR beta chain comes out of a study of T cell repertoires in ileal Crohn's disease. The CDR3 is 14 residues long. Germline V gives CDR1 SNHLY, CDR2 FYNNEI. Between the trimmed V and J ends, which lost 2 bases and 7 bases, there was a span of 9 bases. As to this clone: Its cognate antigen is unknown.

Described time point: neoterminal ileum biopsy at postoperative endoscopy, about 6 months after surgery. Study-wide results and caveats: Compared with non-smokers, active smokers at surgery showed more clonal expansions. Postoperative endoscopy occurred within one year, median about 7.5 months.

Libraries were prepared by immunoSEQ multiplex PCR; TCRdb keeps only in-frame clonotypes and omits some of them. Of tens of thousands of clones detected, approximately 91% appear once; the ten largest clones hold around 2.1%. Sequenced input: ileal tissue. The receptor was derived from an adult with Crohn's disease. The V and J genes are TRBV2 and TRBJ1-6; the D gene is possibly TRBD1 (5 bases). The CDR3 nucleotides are TGTGCCAGCAGTGAATCAGGGCCCAATTCACCCCTCCACTTT. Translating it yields CASSESGPNSPLHF.